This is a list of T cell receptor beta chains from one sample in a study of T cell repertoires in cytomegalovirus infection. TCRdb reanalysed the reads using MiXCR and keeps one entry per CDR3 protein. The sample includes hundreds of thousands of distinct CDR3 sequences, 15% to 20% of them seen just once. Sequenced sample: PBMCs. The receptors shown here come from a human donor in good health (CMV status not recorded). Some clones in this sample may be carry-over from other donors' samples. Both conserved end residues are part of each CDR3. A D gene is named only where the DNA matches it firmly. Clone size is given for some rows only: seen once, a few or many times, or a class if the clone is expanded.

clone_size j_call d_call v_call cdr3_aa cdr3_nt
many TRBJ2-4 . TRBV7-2 CASSLGHVQYF TGTGCCAGCAGCTTAGGGCACGTTCAGTACTTC
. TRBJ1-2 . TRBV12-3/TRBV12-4 CASSQAGPKEGYTF TGTGCCAGCAGTCAGGCCGGGCCTAAGGAAGGCTACACCTTC
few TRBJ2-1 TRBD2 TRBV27 CASSPSGRAGHEQFF TGTGCCAGCAGCCCAAGCGGGAGGGCCGGGCATGAGCAGTTCTTC
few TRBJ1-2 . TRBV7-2 CASSFPRLGYGYTF TGTGCCAGCAGCTTCCCGAGATTGGGATATGGCTACACCTTC
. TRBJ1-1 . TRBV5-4 CASSLPEGKAFF TGTGCCAGCAGCCTCCCAGAGGGGAAAGCTTTCTTT
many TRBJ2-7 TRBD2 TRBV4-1 CASSQVGTSGSPYEQYF TGCGCCAGCAGCCAAGTCGGGACTAGCGGGAGTCCCTACGAGCAGTACTTC
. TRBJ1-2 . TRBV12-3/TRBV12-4 CASSFSVKEYGYTF TGTGCCAGCAGTTTTTCTGTTAAGGAGTATGGCTACACCTTC
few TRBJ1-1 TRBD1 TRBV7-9 CASSFRDRGTEAFF TGTGCCAGCAGCTTCCGGGACAGAGGGACTGAAGCTTTCTTT
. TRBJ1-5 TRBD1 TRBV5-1 CASSLTTGDQPQHF TGCGCCAGCAGCCTGACGACAGGGGATCAGCCCCAGCATTTT
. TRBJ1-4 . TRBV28 CASGQPTANEKLFF TGTGCCAGCGGTCAACCGACAGCGAATGAAAAACTGTTTTTT
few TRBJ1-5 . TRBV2 CASKSRTLSNQPQHF TGTGCCAGCAAAAGCAGAACACTTAGCAATCAGCCCCAGCATTTT
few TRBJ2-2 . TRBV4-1 CASSQVGFTGELFF TGCGCCAGCAGCCAAGTCGGGTTTACCGGGGAGCTGTTTTTT
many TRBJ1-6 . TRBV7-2 CASSPAGRAGNSPLHF TGTGCCAGCAGCCCTGCGGGGAGGGCAGGGAATTCACCCCTCCACTTT
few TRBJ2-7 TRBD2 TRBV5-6 CASYHGLDTYEQYF TGTGCCAGCTACCACGGACTAGACACCTACGAGCAGTACTTC
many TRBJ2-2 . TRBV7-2 CASSKDWNTGELFF TGTGCCAGCAGTAAGGACTGGAACACCGGGGAGCTGTTTTTT
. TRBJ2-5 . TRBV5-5 CASSLGGIETQYF TGTGCCAGCAGCTTGGGGGGAATAGAGACCCAGTACTTC
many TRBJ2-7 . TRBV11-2 CASSQPVRYAITGIYEQYF TGTGCCAGCAGCCAGCCGGTTCGGTATGCTATAACAGGGATATACGAGCAGTACTTC
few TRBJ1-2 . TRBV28 CASRTTALDYGYTF TGTGCCAGCAGGACGACGGCCCTTGACTATGGCTACACCTTC
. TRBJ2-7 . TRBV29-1 CSVGRGTYEQYF TGCAGCGTTGGCAGGGGCACCTACGAGCAGTACTTC
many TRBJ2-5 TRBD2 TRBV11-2 CASSLRLAGGAQETQYF TGTGCCAGCAGCTTAAGGTTGGCGGGAGGTGCTCAAGAGACCCAGTACTTC
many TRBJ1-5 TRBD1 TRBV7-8 CASSLGRDSLYSNQPQHF TGTGCCAGCAGCTTAGGTCGGGACAGCCTATATAGCAATCAGCCCCAGCATTTT
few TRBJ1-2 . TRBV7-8 CASSLYQGHYGYTF TGTGCCAGCAGCTTATATCAGGGACACTATGGCTACACCTTC